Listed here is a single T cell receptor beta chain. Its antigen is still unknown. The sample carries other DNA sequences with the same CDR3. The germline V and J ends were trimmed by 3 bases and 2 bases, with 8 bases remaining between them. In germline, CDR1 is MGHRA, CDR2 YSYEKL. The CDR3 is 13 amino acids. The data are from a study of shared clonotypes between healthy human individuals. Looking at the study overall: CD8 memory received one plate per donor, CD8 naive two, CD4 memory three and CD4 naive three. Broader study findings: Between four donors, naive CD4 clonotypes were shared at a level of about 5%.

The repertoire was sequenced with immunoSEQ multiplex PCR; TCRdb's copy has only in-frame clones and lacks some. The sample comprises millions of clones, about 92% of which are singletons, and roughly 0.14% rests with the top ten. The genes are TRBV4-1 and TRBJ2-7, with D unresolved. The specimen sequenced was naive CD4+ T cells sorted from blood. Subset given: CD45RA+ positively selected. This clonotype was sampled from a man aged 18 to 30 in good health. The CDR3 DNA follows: TGCGCCAGCAGCCAGCCCGGACCCTACGAGCAGTACTTC. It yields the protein CASSQPGPYEQYF.